This paragraph covers one TCR beta chain sequence. As yet, its antigen is unknown. The data are from a study of T cells after yellow fever vaccination. Study at large: Fractions of low cell number were prepared using SMART-Seq v4 Ultra Low Input. General study results and limits: Primary-vaccination clones mostly resurfaced post-booster (more than 95% CD4, about 87% CD8). There was a small share of clonotypes that showed up in both the CD4 and CD8 compartments.

They built TCR cDNA with 5'RACE template switching, a step that put in a universal primer site and UMIs. Using its own MiXCR run on the 5' RACE reads, TCRdb lists one record per CDR3 protein. The table lists hundreds of thousands of distinct CDR3 sequences, 7.5% to 9% of them singletons. V was clipped by 0 bases and J by 4 bases, with 16 bases between them. Germline CDR1 is MNHEY and CDR2 is SVGAGI. This CDR3 has 17 residues. This specimen consisted of PBMCs, obtained on the day of the first yellow fever vaccination. V and J are TRBV6-5 and TRBJ1-3; D remains unclear. The sequence derives from a man between 18 and 29 years old who received the YFV17D yellow fever vaccine. As DNA, the CDR3 is TGTGCCAGCAGTTACTCGAGTCCCGGATTTATCGGAAACACCATATATTTT. Its protein product is CASSYSSPGFIGNTIYF.